The 21 T cell receptor beta chains reported below all come from one sample, sequenced in a study of shared clonotypes between healthy human individuals. Positive CCR7 selection of CD45RO-negative cells yielded the naive CD8 cells, and terminally differentiated effector memory CD45RA+ cells were excluded. Data came from immunoSEQ multiplex PCR; TCRdb stores just in-frame clones and leaves some out. The data contain approximately 810,000 clones, 80% to 95% of them singletons. The source material was naive CD8+ T cells sorted from blood. The receptors originated from a man aged 30 to 39 in good health.

This clone was observed a single time. The rearrangement uses TRBV6-1 and TRBJ2-7; 11 bases map to TRBD2. Germline lookup yields CDR1 MNHNS and CDR2 SASEGT. V lost 6 bases to trimming and J lost 0 bases; unmatched junction nucleotides: 4. This CDR3 comprises 15 residues. As DNA, the CDR3 is TGTGCCAGCAGCTTTCTAGCGGGAGGCTCCTACGAGCAGTACTTC. The encoded protein is CASSFLAGGSYEQYF.

J is TRBJ1-1 and V is TRBV19, with TRBD1 identical over 9 bases. Trimming at V came to 5 bases and at J to 7 bases, leaving 11 bases not matched to a gene. CDR1 is LNHDA, CDR2 SQIVND, per germline (reference sequence). The CDR3 runs 15 residues. As DNA, the CDR3 is TGTGCCAGTAGTGTGACGGGACAGGGTACAGTTGAAGCTTTCTTT. Translated: CASSVTGQGTVEAFF.

This clone appeared once. Additional DNA sequences in this sample encode the identical CDR3. The genes are TRBV5-1 and TRBJ2-5; D gene unclear. This CDR3 is 13 amino acids long. Deletions cut 2 bases from V and 2 bases from J, with 7 bases between. Germline V CDR1 and CDR2: SGHRS, YFSETQ. CDR3 residues: CASSLAIQETQYF. The CDR3 DNA follows: TGCGCCAGCAGCTTAGCGATTCAAGAGACCCAGTACTTC.

The V and J genes are TRBV5-8 and TRBJ2-7, with 9 bases fitting TRBD2. The CDR3 contains 14 residues. V was pared by 4 bases and J by 7 bases, with 9 bases of the junction left unmatched. The germline V gene has CDR1 SGHTS and CDR2 YDEGEE. In DNA form, the CDR3 reads TGTGCCAGCAGCCTCAGCGGGAGGCGTTGGGAGCAGTACTTC. Its translation: CASSLSGRRWEQYF. The full variable domain, completed using reference TRBV5-8 and TRBJ2-7, is EAGVTQSPTHLIKTRGQQATLRCSPISGHTSVYWYQQALGLGLQFLLWYDEGEERNRGNFPPRFSGRQFPNYSSELNVNALELEDSALYLCASSLSGRRWEQYFGPGTRLTVT.

The chain has TRBV4-3 and TRBJ2-1, with D uncertain. In germline, CDR1 is LGHNA, CDR2 YSLEER. Trimming removed 1 base from V and 0 bases from J, with 10 bases in between. The CDR3 runs to 16 residues. In nucleotides, the CDR3 is TGCGCCAGCAGCCAAGGTGCTCTAAGCTCCTACAATGAGCAGTTCTTC. Amino acids: CASSQGALSSYNEQFF.

The chain joins TRBV7-2 to TRBJ1-4; the D is unclear. There are 13 residues in the CDR3. Germline loops: CDR1 SGHTA, CDR2 FQGNSA. V lost 4 bases to trimming and J lost 0 bases, with 3 bases between them. The CDR3 protein is CASSSPTNEKLFF. CDR3 DNA sequence: TGTGCCAGCAGCTCCCCAACTAATGAAAAACTGTTTTTT.

V gene TRBV11-2 combines with J gene TRBJ2-7; tentative D call: TRBD1 (6 bases). CDR1 and CDR2 from the germline V gene are SGHAT and FQNNGV. The CDR3 length is 17 residues. V lost 0 bases and J lost 6, with 21 bases in between. This CDR3 reads CASSLDGFGTLDSEQYF. CDR3 bases: TGTGCCAGCAGCTTAGATGGCTTCGGGACCTTGGACAGCGAGCAGTACTTC.

CDR3 DNA sequence: TGTGCCAGCAGTACAAGGGGTGGAGCGTCCTACGAGCAGTACTTC. Its protein is CASSTRGGASYEQYF. This sequence joins TRBV28 and TRBJ2-7; the D gene is possibly TRBD1 (5 bases). Trimming shortened V by 5 bases and J by 1 base, and 15 bases separated the two germline ends. CDR1 is MDHEN, CDR2 SYDVKM, per germline. This CDR3 contains 15 residues.

The chain links TRBV30 to TRBJ2-7, with TRBD1 identical over 7 bases. Germline lookup yields CDR1 GTSNPN and CDR2 SVGIG (reference sequence). Losses at the gene ends were 3 bases for V and 5 bases for J; bases not matched to a gene: 7. The length of the CDR3 is 13 residues. The CDR3 is CAWSRDREDEQYF. The CDR3 bases are TGTGCCTGGAGCCGGGACAGAGAAGACGAGCAGTACTTC.

The CDR3 reads CASSQDRLALAQYF. In DNA, the CDR3 is TGCGCCAGCAGCCAAGATAGACTAGCCCTCGCCCAGTACTTC. The V gene is TRBV4-3, the J gene TRBJ2-5; 7 nucleotides match TRBD2. The CDR3 has 14 amino acids. Per germline, CDR1 LGHNA and CDR2 YSLEER. The ends lost 0 bases at V and 9 bases at J; junction bases unmatched: 7.

The chain links TRBV4-3 to TRBJ1-4; tentative D call: TRBD1 (5 bases). Trimming pared 1 base from V and 11 bases from J, leaving 11 bases between. Germline V lookup: CDR1 LGHNA, CDR2 YSLEER. The CDR3 contains 13 residues. The CDR3, as DNA: TGCGCCAGCAGCCAAGGTCAGGGAGGCAAACTGTTTTTT. Protein sequence: CASSQGQGGKLFF.

The table lists this clone with a few counts. The chain joins TRBV28 to TRBJ1-2, with a tentative D call TRBD1 (6 bases). The length of the CDR3 is 13 residues. Trimming removed 6 bases at V and 8 bases at J, with 16 bases between. Germline assignment: CDR1 MDHEN and CDR2 SYDVKM. The CDR3 region is CASSPLTGSGYTF. In nucleotides, the CDR3 is TGTGCCAGCAGCCCCCTTACAGGGTCCGGCTACACCTTC.

The gene calls are TRBV28 and TRBJ2-7; D call uncertain. Germline V gene lookup returns CDR1 MDHEN and CDR2 SYDVKM. Trimming took off 5 bases at V and 3 bases at J, with 20 bases between the two ends. The CDR3 is 16 residues long. The CDR3 DNA reads TGTGCCAGCAGTACACCACAGTCTGACGGTCGCTACGAGCAGTACTTC. This encodes CASSTPQSDGRYEQYF.

The chain has TRBV5-4 and TRBJ2-7; a weak D match, TRBD2 (5 bases). CDR3 length: 13 amino acids. Looked up from germline, CDR1 is SGHNT and CDR2 is YYREEE (reference sequence). V lost 1 base to trimming and J lost 2 bases, with 7 bases between them. CDR3 residues: CASSLWETYEQYF. CDR3 DNA sequence: TGTGCCAGCAGCTTGTGGGAGACCTACGAGCAGTACTTC. The complete variable domain, with remaining parts taken from reference TRBV5-4 and TRBJ2-7, reads ETGVTQSPTHLIKTRGQQVTLRCSSQSGHNTVSWYQQALGQGPQFIFQYYREEENGRGNFPPRFSGLQFPNYSSELNVNALELDDSALYLCASSLWETYEQYFGPGTRLTVT.

The rearrangement uses TRBV7-9 and TRBJ2-5; the match to TRBD2 covers 7 bases. Germline CDR1 and CDR2: SEHNR and FQNEAQ (reference sequence). Trimming cost V 5 bases and J 3 bases; bases outside gene matches: 15. The CDR3 extends over 17 amino acids. The CDR3 protein is CASSKRGLGGVEETQYF. The CDR3 DNA follows: TGTGCCAGCAGCAAACGAGGACTAGGAGGTGTCGAAGAGACCCAGTACTTC.

The CDR3 DNA reads TGTGCCAGCAGTTTCCTACCGGAGGTTGCCTATGGCTACACCTTC. Its translation is CASSFLPEVAYGYTF. The chain combines TRBV28 with TRBJ1-2; D unresolved. CDR1 is MDHEN and CDR2 is SYDVKM in the germline V gene. Trimming removed 3 bases at V and 4 bases at J, with 15 bases between. The CDR3 spans 15 residues.

This chain joins TRBV27 and TRBJ1-5; 7 bases are shared with TRBD1. Germline-derived CDR1 and CDR2 are MNHEY and SMNVEV (reference sequence). V lost 1 base and J lost 5; bases outside the gene matches: 2. The CDR3 consists of 14 residues. The CDR3 region is CASSLFRGYQPQHF. CDR3 in DNA: TGTGCCAGCAGTTTATTCAGGGGGTATCAGCCCCAGCATTTT.

V and J are TRBV5-5 and TRBJ2-7, with D maybe TRBD2 (6 bases). This CDR3 spans 17 amino acids. With 4 bases removed from V and 6 bases from J, the gap between germline ends came to 26 bases. Germline V gene lookup returns CDR1 SGHKS and CDR2 YYEKEE (reference sequence). In DNA form, the CDR3 reads TGTGCCAGCAGCCCCAGAGCAGGCGGGGCCGATTTCGGCGAGCAGTACTTC. Its translation: CASSPRAGGADFGEQYF.

V gene TRBV29-1 combines with J gene TRBJ2-1; no definite D call. The CDR3 covers 10 residues. The germline CDR1 and CDR2 sequences are SQVTM and ANQGSEA. The CDR3 DNA reads as TGCCTTACGAGCCGCAATGAGCAGTTCTTC. Its translation is CLTSRNEQFF.

This chain uses TRBV29-1 with TRBJ2-7, with 11 bases aligning to TRBD2. With V trimmed by 3 bases and J by 7 bases, 14 bases remained unmatched. The CDR3 runs to 16 residues. CDR1 is SQVTM, CDR2 ANQGSEA, per germline. CDR3: CSVDGIAGGILNEQYF. The CDR3 DNA is TGCAGCGTTGACGGTATAGCGGGGGGGATACTGAATGAGCAGTACTTC.

The chain couples TRBV6-1 to TRBJ2-1, with D maybe TRBD2 (5 bases). The CDR3 loop spans 15 amino acids. Germline loops: CDR1 MNHNS, CDR2 SASEGT. V was clipped by 2 bases and J by 5 bases, with 13 bases between them. This chain's CDR3 is CASSEFGGLNNEQFF. DNA for the CDR3: TGTGCCAGCAGTGAATTTGGTGGACTCAACAATGAGCAGTTCTTC.